Each of the 25 T cell receptor beta chains below was sequenced from the same sample in a study of shared clonotypes between healthy human individuals. Data came from immunoSEQ multiplex PCR; TCRdb stores just in-frame clones and leaves some out. The data hold just over 2,000,000 clones, with 95% observed a single time. Sequencing was done on a sample of naive CD4+ T cells sorted from blood. Documented subset: CD45RA+ positively selected. The receptors come from a young man in good health.

J is TRBJ2-7 and V is TRBV2; 7 positions agree with TRBD1. Germline trimming cut 4 bases from V and 2 bases from J; bases unmatched to any gene: 5. CDR3 length: 14 amino acids. Germline CDR1 is SNHLY and CDR2 is FYNNEI. The CDR3 loop is CASSAQGMTYEQYF. CDR3 in DNA: TGTGCCAGCAGTGCACAGGGGATGACCTACGAGCAGTACTTC.

This clone was seen just once. This chain connects TRBV9 to TRBJ1-2, with D perhaps TRBD1 (5 bases). Germline V CDR1 and CDR2: SGDLS, YYNGEE. Trimming left V 0 bases short and J 0 bases short, with 18 bases between. There are 18 residues in the CDR3. The CDR3 spells CASSVGGKAAAANYGYTF. The CDR3 nucleotides read TGTGCCAGCAGCGTAGGGGGGAAAGCGGCCGCCGCTAACTATGGCTACACCTTC.

This clone was counted a single time. This chain links TRBV6-8 with TRBJ2-5; weak D call: TRBD2 (6 bases). Germline V gene sequence: CDR1 MNHGY, CDR2 SAAAGT. V was pared by 0 bases and J by 2 bases, with 19 bases between. The CDR3 has 18 amino acids. Here the CDR3 DNA reads TGTGCCAGCAGTTACTCGGCGATCGGAGGGTCGCATCAAGAGACCCAGTACTTC. The encoded protein is CASSYSAIGGSHQETQYF.

The gene calls are TRBV6-5 and TRBJ2-7; 8 bases map to TRBD1. Germline V gives CDR1 MNHEY, CDR2 SVGAGI. CDR3 length equals 14 residues. V was clipped by 2 bases and J by 2 bases; unmatched bases: 2. CDR3 sequence: CASSYTGQAYEQYF. For the CDR3, the DNA is TGTGCCAGCAGTTACACGGGACAGGCCTACGAGCAGTACTTC.

The rearrangement joins TRBV25-1 to TRBJ2-1, with TRBD1 matching 12 bases. Germline-derived CDR1 and CDR2 are MGHDK and SYGVNS. The CDR3 covers 18 residues. Trimming cost V 1 base and J 7 bases; bases outside gene matches: 11. The CDR3 loop is CASSEWGTGGVSSNEQFF. The DNA of the CDR3 is TGTGCCAGCAGTGAATGGGGGACAGGGGGCGTCTCATCAAATGAGCAGTTCTTC. Looking up the rest from reference TRBV25-1 and TRBJ2-1 gives the full variable domain: EADIYQTPRYLVIGTGKKITLECSQTMGHDKMYWYQQDPGMELHLIHYSYGVNSTEKGDLSSESTVSRIRTEHFPLTLESARPSHTSQYLCASSEWGTGGVSSNEQFFGPGTRLTVL.

V and J are TRBV19 and TRBJ2-1; the match to TRBD2 covers 8 bases. The CDR3 covers 15 residues. CDR1 is LNHDA, CDR2 SQIVND, per germline (reference sequence). Trimming took 0 bases from V and 4 from J; bases not matched to a gene: 2. CDR3 in amino acids: CASSIEAGAYNEQFF. DNA for the CDR3: TGTGCCAGTAGTATAGAAGCGGGAGCATACAATGAGCAGTTCTTC.

This clone was seen a single time. It may be a read error: a sequence one base away is much more abundant. The chain recombines TRBV28 with TRBJ2-7; D call uncertain. Trimming removed 5 bases at V and 3 bases at J, with 5 bases between. The CDR3 is made up of 11 amino acids. From germline, CDR1 is MDHEN and CDR2 SYDVKM. The CDR3 loop reads CASSDVYEQYF. The CDR3 DNA follows: TGTGCCAGCAGTGATGTCTACGAGCAGTACTTC.

The chain links TRBV30 to TRBJ2-6; no clear D gene. Germline CDR1 reads GTSNPN; CDR2 reads SVGIG (reference sequence). Trimming pared 5 bases from V and 2 bases from J, leaving 7 bases between. This CDR3 spans 13 amino acids. The CDR3 sequence: CAWSQAGANVLTF. The CDR3 nucleotides read TGTGCCTGGTCCCAAGCTGGGGCCAACGTCCTGACTTTC.

The chain carries TRBV6-6 and TRBJ2-7, with a tentative D call TRBD1 (5 bases). The CDR3 loop spans 14 amino acids. Trimming cost V 2 bases and J 3 bases, with 11 bases left between them. Germline values: CDR1 MNHNY, CDR2 SVGAGI (reference sequence). The CDR3 nucleotides are TGTGCCAGCAGTTACGCGAAGGGGCACTACGAGCAGTACTTC. Translated, it gives CASSYAKGHYEQYF.

This chain connects TRBV27 to TRBJ1-2; 10 nucleotides match TRBD1. The V gene end was trimmed by 5 bases and the J gene end by 7 bases; junction bases not matched to a gene: 4. Germline V gene sequence: CDR1 MNHEY, CDR2 SMNVEV (reference sequence). This CDR3 has 13 residues. The CDR3 nucleotides read TGTGCCAGCAGTCCCAGGGACAGGGGTGGCTACACCTTC. Translating gives CASSPRDRGGYTF.

V is TRBV6-5 and J is TRBJ1-4; a weak D match, TRBD1 (6 bases). The CDR3 runs 15 residues. Germline values: CDR1 MNHEY, CDR2 SVGAGI. Trimming left V 0 bases short and J 8 bases short, with 13 bases between. The CDR3, as DNA: TGTGCCAGCAGTTACTCGAAACAGGGCCAAGAAAAACTGTTTTTT. Translation gives CASSYSKQGQEKLFF.

This clone was detected once. Other DNA variants within this sample encode the same CDR3. This chain uses TRBV2 with TRBJ2-7; D is ambiguous. CDR1 SNHLY and CDR2 FYNNEI come from the germline V gene. This CDR3 is 12 amino acids long. V was trimmed by 0 bases and J by 7 bases, leaving 7 bases between them. The CDR3 region is CASSEAGWEQYF. The CDR3 DNA is TGTGCCAGCAGTGAAGCGGGGTGGGAGCAGTACTTC.

This chain joins TRBV30 and TRBJ2-5, with D perhaps TRBD1 (6 bases). CDR3 size: 15 residues. CDR1 and CDR2 (germline): GTSNPN, SVGIG (reference sequence). The V end was cut by 3 bases, the J end by 5 bases, with 19 bases between. CDR3 nucleotide sequence: TGTGCCTGGAGCCTCAGGCTGGGGGCGAGGGAGACCCAGTACTTC. Encoded protein: CAWSLRLGARETQYF.

Note on this clone: Distinct nucleotide sequences in the sample also encode this CDR3. This chain links TRBV5-1 with TRBJ2-7; no clear D gene. Per the germline V gene, CDR1 is SGHRS and CDR2 is YFSETQ. The germline V and J ends were trimmed by 0 bases and 2 bases, with 9 bases remaining between them. CDR3 length: 14 residues. The CDR3 sequence: CASSLEGTTYEQYF. CDR3 nucleotides: TGCGCCAGCAGCTTGGAGGGTACAACCTACGAGCAGTACTTC.

V gene TRBV7-2 combines with J gene TRBJ2-2; 9 bases align to TRBD2. Germline V gives CDR1 SGHTA, CDR2 FQGNSA. This CDR3 region has 15 residues. Trimming cost V 5 bases and J 4 bases; bases outside gene matches: 5. The CDR3 loop is CASSAGLAITGELFF. CDR3 sequence (DNA): TGTGCCAGCAGCGCCGGACTAGCGATCACCGGGGAGCTGTTTTTT.

V is TRBV30 and J is TRBJ1-1, with D unresolved. Looked up from germline, CDR1 is GTSNPN and CDR2 is SVGIG (reference sequence). The CDR3 is 15 amino acids. Trimming cost V 2 bases and J 1 base, with 14 bases left between them. The CDR3 loop is CAWSFRIDGNTEAFF. The DNA of the CDR3 is TGTGCCTGGAGTTTTAGGATAGACGGGAACACTGAAGCTTTCTTT. Using reference TRBV30 and TRBJ1-1 for the parts outside the CDR3, the full variable domain is SQTIHQWPATLVQPVGSPLSLECTVEGTSNPNLYWYRQAAGRGLQLLFYSVGIGQISSEVPQNLSASRPQDRQFILSSKKLLLSDSGFYLCAWSFRIDGNTEAFFGQGTRLTVV.

The V and J genes are TRBV6-1 and TRBJ2-5, with 13 bases identical to TRBD2. Trimming removed 10 bases from V and 1 base from J; junction bases left unmatched: 6. Germline V gene data show CDR1 as MNHNS and CDR2 as SASEGT. The CDR3 totals 15 residues. The CDR3: CAIRGTSGAQETQYF. CDR3 DNA sequence: TGTGCCATCAGGGGGACTAGCGGGGCCCAAGAGACCCAGTACTTC.

The chain joins TRBV19 to TRBJ1-2; no definite D call. Germline CDR1 reads LNHDA; CDR2 reads SQIVND (reference sequence). The CDR3 length is 14 residues. Trimming stripped 3 bases from V and 3 bases from J, with 11 bases between. Written as DNA, the CDR3 is TGTGCCAGTAGTATGGACGGAGCCTACTATGGCTACACCTTC. Its protein is CASSMDGAYYGYTF.

The genes are TRBV5-1 and TRBJ1-4, with TRBD1 identical over 7 bases. Trimming cost V 5 bases and J 3 bases; bases outside gene matches: 4. This CDR3 comprises 14 residues. The V gene's germline CDR1 is SGHRS and CDR2 YFSETQ. CDR3 protein: CASRRGQSNEKLFF. As DNA, the CDR3 is TGCGCCAGCAGACGGGGACAGTCTAATGAAAAACTGTTTTTT.

The rearrangement joins TRBV5-1 to TRBJ1-4; 9 nucleotides agree with TRBD1. Trimming at V came to 4 bases and at J to 7 bases, leaving 8 bases not matched to a gene. The CDR3 is made up of 15 amino acids. From germline, CDR1 is SGHRS and CDR2 YFSETQ. The CDR3 nucleotides are TGCGCCAGCAGCCCGGGGACAGGGAAGATTGAAAAACTGTTTTTT. This codes for CASSPGTGKIEKLFF.

This chain joins TRBV9 and TRBJ2-7; D not certain. Trimming removed 3 bases at V and 1 base at J, with 11 bases between. Germline CDR1 and CDR2: SGDLS and YYNGEE. The CDR3 is 14 residues long. The CDR3 is CASSARGTSYEQYF. CDR3 nucleotides: TGTGCCAGCAGCGCACGAGGCACGTCCTACGAGCAGTACTTC. The variable domain in full, completed from reference TRBV9 and TRBJ2-7, reads DSGVTQTPKHLITATGQRVTLRCSPRSGDLSVYWYQQSLDQGLQFLIQYYNGEERAKGNILERFSAQQFPDLHSELNLSSLELGDSALYFCASSARGTSYEQYFGPGTRLTVT.

The chain has TRBV30 and TRBJ2-7; no clear D gene. V was pared by 0 bases and J by 5 bases, with 17 bases between. Germline lookup yields CDR1 GTSNPN and CDR2 SVGIG (reference sequence). The CDR3 loop spans 15 amino acids. CDR3 bases: TGTGCCTGGAGTGTCTCGGGCAAACCCTTCGACGAGCAGTACTTC. Amino acids: CAWSVSGKPFDEQYF.

In this sample, this clone turned up once. The chain links TRBV30 to TRBJ1-1; D might be TRBD1 (6 bases). In germline, CDR1 is GTSNPN, CDR2 SVGIG (reference sequence). CDR3 length: 13 residues. V lost 4 bases to trimming and J lost 1 base, with 10 bases between them. CDR3 in DNA: TGTGCCTGGACCCGGACAGAGAACACTGAAGCTTTCTTT. Its translation is CAWTRTENTEAFF.

The chain couples TRBV2 to TRBJ2-5; 10 bases fit TRBD1. The germline V gene encodes CDR1 SNHLY and CDR2 FYNNEI. CDR3 length: 16 amino acids. V dropped 2 bases and J dropped 1; count of bases not matched to a gene: 4. The CDR3 bases are TGTGCCAGCAGTGAATTAAGGACAGGGGGCCAAGAGACCCAGTACTTC. As protein: CASSELRTGGQETQYF.

The J gene is TRBJ1-5, the V gene TRBV18, with no clear D. V lost 4 bases to trimming and J lost 3 bases, with 10 bases between them. The CDR3 totals 14 residues. Germline V lookup: CDR1 KGHSH, CDR2 LQKENI. This CDR3 is CASSRDNYNQPQHF. The CDR3 coding sequence is TGTGCCAGCTCACGAGACAATTACAATCAGCCCCAGCATTTT.